The clone carrying this T cell receptor beta chain occurred a few times. The PCR used 60 Vbeta and 13 Jbeta primers. Sequenced by immunoSEQ multiplex PCR; TCRdb stores in-frame clones only, minus some. The data show around 85,000 clones, 70% to 80% seen once. This entry comes from a study of cytomegalovirus exposure and HLA in healthy donors. Losses at the gene ends were 1 base for V and 5 bases for J; bases not matched to a gene: 11. Germline assignment: CDR1 MNHNS and CDR2 SASEGT. CDR3 size: 16 residues. The receptor was isolated from a man aged 30 to 45 in good health and CMV-seropositive. Input material: PBMCs. The chain recombines TRBV6-1 with TRBJ2-7, with 7 bases matching TRBD1. The CDR3 loop reads CASSEDRGQLQHEQYF. For the CDR3, the DNA is TGTGCCAGCAGTGAAGATAGGGGGCAGCTCCAACACGAGCAGTACTTC.